Below are 10 T cell receptor beta chains sequenced from a single sample in a study of neoadjuvant anti-PD-1 for oral cavity cancer. TCRdb keeps only in-frame clones here, not all; method: immunoSEQ multiplex PCR. Among 15,000 to 20,000 clones, roughly three fifths were seen once, and the ten largest hold 2.5% to 3%. The material sequenced was PBMCs, taken before nivolumab (anti-PD-1) treatment. The receptors were gathered from a person between 35 and 79 years old with oral cavity squamous cell carcinoma.

The V call is TRBV21-1, the J call TRBJ2-7; the D segment call TRBD1 is taken from the table without a DNA check. TRBV21-1 represents a pseudogene. This CDR3 spans 14 amino acids. The CDR3 loop is CASTIRQGAAEQYF. In nucleotides, the CDR3 is TGTGCCAGCACAATAAGACAGGGGGCTGCCGAGCAGTACTTC.

This rearrangement joins TRBV5-1 to TRBJ2-2; D is uncertain. The germline gives CDR1 SGHRS, CDR2 YFSETQ. V lost 0 bases and J 2 bases, leaving 11 bases between the germline ends. CDR3 size: 16 residues. In DNA form, the CDR3 reads TGCGCCAGCAGCTTGGCGGTCAGGCTAAACACCGGGGAGCTGTTTTTT. Translated: CASSLAVRLNTGELFF.

This rearrangement joins TRBV10-3 to TRBJ1-2; D might be TRBD1 (6 bases). V was pared by 3 bases and J by 3 bases, with 8 bases between. Germline assignment: CDR1 ENHRY and CDR2 SYGVKD. There are 13 residues in the CDR3. The CDR3 sequence: CAISERTDYGYTF. DNA for the CDR3: TGTGCCATCAGTGAAAGGACAGACTATGGCTACACCTTC.

The CDR3 region has the DNA TGCGCCAGCAGCTTGCTGGGAGCCGGGGCCAACGTCCTGACTTTC. Translated, it gives CASSLLGAGANVLTF. The chain employs TRBV5-1 and TRBJ2-6; TRBD2 is a possible D gene (5 bases). CDR1 and CDR2 from the germline V gene are SGHRS and YFSETQ. V lost 1 base and J lost 4, with 9 bases in between. This CDR3 contains 15 residues.

V usage is TRBV7-7 and J usage is TRBJ2-5, with TRBD2 as a possible D gene (6 bases). The CDR3 is made up of 14 amino acids. The germline V gene has CDR1 SSHAT and CDR2 FNYEAQ (reference sequence). CDR3 DNA: TGTGCTAGCGGCAGAGGGCAGGGTGAAGAGACCCAGTACTTC. This gives the protein CASGRGQGEETQYF.

This rearrangement joins TRBV19 to TRBJ2-7; 9 bases agree with TRBD2. The CDR3 consists of 14 residues. J gave up 1 base and V 6 bases, and 4 bases lay outside the gene matches. Per the germline V gene, CDR1 is LNHDA and CDR2 is SQIVND (reference sequence). The CDR3 sequence is CASRRLAESYEQYF. The CDR3 nucleotides read TGTGCCAGTAGGCGACTAGCGGAGTCCTACGAGCAGTACTTC. Together with reference TRBV19 and TRBJ2-7, the CDR3 gives the full variable domain: DGGITQSPKYLFRKEGQNVTLSCEQNLNHDAMYWYRQDPGQGLRLIYYSQIVNDFQKGDIAEGYSVSREKKESFPLTVTSAQKNPTAFYLCASRRLAESYEQYFGPGTRLTVT.

The chain combines TRBV27 with TRBJ2-6; no firm D call. V was clipped by 3 bases and J by 0 bases, with 3 bases between them. The germline CDR1 and CDR2 sequences are MNHEY and SMNVEV (reference sequence). This CDR3 comprises 14 residues. CDR3 coding DNA: TGTGCCAGCAGTTTCGCCTCTGGGGCCAACGTCCTGACTTTC. Protein sequence: CASSFASGANVLTF.

This chain connects TRBV30 to TRBJ2-2; tentative D call: TRBD2 (6 bases). The CDR3 is made up of 16 amino acids. Germline CDR1 reads GTSNPN; CDR2 reads SVGIG (reference sequence). Trimming removed 3 bases from V and 1 base from J, with 15 bases in between. For the CDR3, the DNA is TGTGCCTGGAGGCCCGAAGGGACTGGGAACACCGGGGAGCTGTTTTTT. This translates into CAWRPEGTGNTGELFF.

The chain joins TRBV4-1 to TRBJ1-5; a possible D gene is TRBD1 (5 bases). Trimming pared 3 bases from V and 5 bases from J, leaving 14 bases between. Germline V CDR1 and CDR2: MGHRA, YSYEKL. The CDR3 runs to 15 residues. CDR3 loop: CASSQSAQGDQPQHF. The CDR3, as DNA: TGCGCCAGCAGCCAGTCAGCTCAAGGGGATCAGCCCCAGCATTTT.

This sequence joins TRBV5-1 and TRBJ2-6; no clear D. This CDR3 is built from 14 residues. V lost 0 bases to trimming and J lost 3 bases, with 4 bases between them. CDR1 and CDR2 from the germline V gene are SGHRS and YFSETQ. The CDR3 DNA follows: TGCGCCAGCAGCTTGGGCGGTGGGGCCAACGTCCTGACTTTC. Protein product: CASSLGGGANVLTF.